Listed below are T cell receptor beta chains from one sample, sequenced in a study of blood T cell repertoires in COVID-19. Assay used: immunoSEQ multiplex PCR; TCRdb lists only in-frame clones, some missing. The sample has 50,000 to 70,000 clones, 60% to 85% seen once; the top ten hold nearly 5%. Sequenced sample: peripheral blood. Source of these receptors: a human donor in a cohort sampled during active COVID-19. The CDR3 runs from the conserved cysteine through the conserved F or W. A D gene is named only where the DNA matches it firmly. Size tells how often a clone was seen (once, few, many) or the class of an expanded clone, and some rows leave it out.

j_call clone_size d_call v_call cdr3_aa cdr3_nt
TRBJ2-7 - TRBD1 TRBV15 CATSRLYYKGAFHHEQYF TGTGCCACCAGCAGATTGTATTATAAGGGGGCATTCCACCACGAGCAGTACTTC
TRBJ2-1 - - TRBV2 CASSEGREYNEQFF TGTGCCAGCAGTGAAGGTCGGGAATACAATGAGCAGTTCTTC
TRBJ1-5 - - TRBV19 CASRRFSNQPQHF TGTGCCAGTAGGAGGTTTAGCAATCAGCCCCAGCATTTT
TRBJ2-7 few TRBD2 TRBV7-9 CASSLAASGPLEQYF TGTGCCAGCAGCTTAGCCGCTAGCGGACCCCTCGAGCAGTACTTC
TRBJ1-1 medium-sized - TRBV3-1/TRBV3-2 CASSQDETGLTEAFF TGTGCCAGCAGCCAAGACGAGACAGGCCTCACTGAAGCTTTCTTT
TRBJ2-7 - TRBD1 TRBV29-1 CSVGDRSSYEQYF TGCAGCGTTGGGGACAGGTCCTCCTACGAGCAGTACTTC
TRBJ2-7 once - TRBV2 CASSVGVSYEQYF TGTGCCAGCAGTGTCGGGGTAAGCTACGAGCAGTACTTC
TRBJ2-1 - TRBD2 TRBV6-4 CASSDLAGGYNEQFF TGTGCCAGCAGTGATTTAGCGGGAGGCTACAATGAGCAGTTCTTC
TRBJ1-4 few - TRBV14 CASSQGVKGRLFF TGTGCCAGCAGCCAAGGAGTTAAGGGGAGGCTGTTTTTT
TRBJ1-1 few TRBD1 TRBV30 CAWRVDRGRYTEAFF TGTGCCTGGAGGGTCGACAGGGGGCGGTACACTGAAGCTTTCTTT
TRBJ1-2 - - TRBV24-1 CATSDSGVRGGYTF TGTGCCACCAGTGATTCAGGGGTAAGAGGCGGCTACACCTTC
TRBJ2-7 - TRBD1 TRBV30 CAWSQGTGGVYEQYF TGTGCCTGGAGTCAGGGGACAGGGGGCGTATACGAGCAGTACTTC
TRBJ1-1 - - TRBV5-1 CASSFDSFMNTEAFF TGCGCCAGCAGTTTTGACTCGTTCATGAACACTGAAGCTTTCTTT
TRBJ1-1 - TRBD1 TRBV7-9 CASSLSEGAMNTEAFF TGTGCCAGCAGCTTATCGGAGGGGGCTATGAACACTGAAGCTTTCTTT
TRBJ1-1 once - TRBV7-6 CASSLQSGGMNTEAFF TGTGCCAGCAGCCTCCAATCCGGAGGTATGAACACTGAAGCTTTCTTT
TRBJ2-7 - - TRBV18 CASSPPQGMAYEQYF TGTGCCAGCTCACCACCGCAGGGGATGGCCTACGAGCAGTACTTC
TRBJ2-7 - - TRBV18 CASSPGGEQYF TGTGCCAGCTCACCGGGAGGCGAGCAGTACTTC
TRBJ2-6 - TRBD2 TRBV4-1 CASSQVLAGGPSGANVLTF TGCGCCAGCAGCCAAGTACTAGCGGGGGGGCCCTCTGGGGCCAACGTCCTGACTTTC
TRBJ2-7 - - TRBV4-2 CASSQGYSNYEQYF TGTGCCAGCAGCCAAGGTTACAGTAACTACGAGCAGTACTTC
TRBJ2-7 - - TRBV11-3 CASSSSRYRF TGTGCCAGCAGCTCCTCCAGGTATAGGTTC
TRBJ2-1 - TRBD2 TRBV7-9 CASSKVAGVYNEQFF TGTGCCAGCAGTAAGGTAGCGGGGGTCTACAATGAGCAGTTCTTC
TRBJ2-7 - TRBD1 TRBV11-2 CASNSRQGAFYEQYF TGTGCCAGCAACTCCCGACAGGGGGCTTTTTACGAGCAGTACTTC
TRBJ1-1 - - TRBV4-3 CASSQEGRGGWIEAFF TGCGCCAGCAGCCAAGAAGGCAGAGGGGGATGGATTGAAGCTTTCTTT
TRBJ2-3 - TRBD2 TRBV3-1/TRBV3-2 CASSQLWTSGGAADTQYF TGTGCCAGCAGCCAACTTTGGACTAGCGGGGGGGCAGCAGATACGCAGTATTTT
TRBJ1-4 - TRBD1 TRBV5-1 CASSLGQGNNEKLFF TGCGCCAGCAGCTTGGGACAGGGCAACAATGAAAAACTGTTTTTT
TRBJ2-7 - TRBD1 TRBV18 CASYSGQGSYEQYF TGTGCCAGCTACTCGGGACAGGGTTCCTACGAGCAGTACTTC
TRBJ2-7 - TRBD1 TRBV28 CATIIGQGGGEQYF TGTGCCACCATCATCGGACAGGGGGGAGGTGAGCAGTACTTC
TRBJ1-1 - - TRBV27 CASTQGVGRGVTEAFF TGTGCCAGCACTCAAGGGGTTGGGCGGGGGGTCACTGAAGCTTTCTTT
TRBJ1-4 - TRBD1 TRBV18 CASLGQGDEKLFF TGTGCCAGCTTGGGACAGGGAGATGAAAAACTGTTTTTT
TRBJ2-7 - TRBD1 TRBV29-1 CSVGKADRVNEQYF TGCAGCGTTGGTAAGGCCGACAGGGTCAACGAGCAGTACTTC
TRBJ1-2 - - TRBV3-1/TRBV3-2 CASSPDNARFYGYTF TGTGCCAGCAGCCCGGACAACGCGAGGTTCTATGGCTACACCTTC
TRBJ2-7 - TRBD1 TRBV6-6 CASSYFGQGARYEQYF TGTGCCAGCAGTTACTTCGGACAGGGGGCCCGCTACGAGCAGTACTTC
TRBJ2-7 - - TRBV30 CACLPPGTYEQYF TGTGCCTGCCTCCCTCCGGGGACCTACGAGCAGTACTTC
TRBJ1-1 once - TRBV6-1 CASSEAVGAQGNTEAFF TGTGCCAGCAGTGAAGCAGTAGGAGCACAGGGAAACACTGAAGCTTTCTTT
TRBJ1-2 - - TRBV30 CAREGYDYGYTF TGTGCCCGGGAGGGGTACGACTATGGCTACACCTTC
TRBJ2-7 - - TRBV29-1 CSGMTATYEQYF TGCAGCGGCATGACAGCTACCTACGAGCAGTACTTC
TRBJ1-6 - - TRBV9 CASSVNSYNSPLHF TGTGCCAGCAGCGTAAACAGCTATAATTCACCCCTCCACTTT